One sample yielded the 25 T cell receptor beta chains listed below, sequenced in a study of T cells in Graves' hyperthyroidism and ophthalmopathy. From RNA transcripts, TCR beta CDR3 regions were amplified. In the first-round RT-PCR of the TCR CDR3, the HTBI primer set was used. In TCRdb, the multiplex PCR reads were re-called with MiXCR into one record per CDR3 protein. The table shows fewer than 500,000 distinct CDR3 sequences, with roughly 15% occurring only once. Sequencing was done on a sample of blood. Receptor source: a woman aged 25 to 39 with Graves' ophthalmopathy.

This clonotype was recorded at least ten times. The J gene is TRBJ1-2, the V gene TRBV2, with a weak D call TRBD1 (6 bases). Between the trimmed V and J ends, which lost 4 bases and 3 bases, there was a span of 15 bases. The germline gives CDR1 SNHLY, CDR2 FYNNEI. The CDR3 is 15 amino acids. The CDR3 loop is CASSVQRGLDYGYTF. The CDR3 nucleotides are TGTGCCAGCAGTGTCCAGCGGGGGCTGGACTATGGCTACACCTTC.

This clonotype occurred a few times. The chain couples TRBV6-1 to TRBJ1-3; a possible D gene is TRBD1 (5 bases). Trimming shortened V by 6 bases and J by 2 bases, and 11 bases separated the two germline ends. CDR1 and CDR2 (germline): MNHNS, SASEGT. The CDR3 has 14 amino acids. The CDR3 coding sequence is TGTGCCAGCAGAAAAGGGGACGCTGGAAACACCATATATTTT. It yields the protein CASRKGDAGNTIYF.

A few counts support this clonotype. This rearrangement joins TRBV15 to TRBJ2-3, with 10 nucleotides matching TRBD2. The CDR3 runs to 16 residues. Germline assignment: CDR1 LNHNV and CDR2 YYDKDF (reference sequence). V lost 3 bases to trimming and J lost 5 bases; unmatched junction nucleotides: 8. CDR3 in amino acids: CATSRGAGGRLDTQYF. The DNA for the CDR3 is TGTGCCACCAGCAGGGGAGCGGGGGGGCGATTAGATACGCAGTATTTT.

This clonotype occurred a few times. This chain joins TRBV6-1 and TRBJ2-3, with D hard to call. Trimming left V 5 bases short and J 4 bases short, with 10 bases between. The CDR3 length is 13 residues. Germline loops: CDR1 MNHNS, CDR2 SASEGT. In DNA, the CDR3 is TGTGCCAGCAGTTTCGATAGCTCAGATACGCAGTATTTT. This encodes CASSFDSSDTQYF.

This clonotype showed up many times. V gene TRBV7-2 combines with J gene TRBJ2-1; the match to TRBD2 covers 14 bases. CDR3 size: 17 residues. V was pared by 3 bases and J by 3 bases, with 4 bases of the junction left unmatched. Germline V CDR1 and CDR2: SGHTA, FQGNSA. The CDR3 protein is CASSLTSGGGVYNEQFF. The CDR3, as DNA: TGTGCCAGCAGCTTGACTAGCGGGGGGGGGGTCTACAATGAGCAGTTCTTC.

The chain couples TRBV20-1 to TRBJ1-1; the D is unclear. This CDR3 spans 18 amino acids. Germline V gene data show CDR1 as DFQATT and CDR2 as SNEGSKA (reference sequence). V was pared by 2 bases and J by 4 bases, with 26 bases between. CDR3 sequence (DNA): TGCAGTGCTAGACACACAACAATCACCCGGGAAAAGGGCACTGAAGCTTTCTTT. Its protein product is CSARHTTITREKGTEAFF.

The chain has TRBV9 and TRBJ2-3; the match to TRBD2 covers 8 bases. The CDR3 length is 13 residues. After removal of 10 bases from V and 3 bases from J, the junction contained 7 bases not matched to a gene. Germline V gives CDR1 SGDLS, CDR2 YYNGEE. DNA of the CDR3: TGTGCCCTCGCCCCGGGGGGGACAGATACGCAGTATTTT. Its translation is CALAPGGTDTQYF.

This clonotype was recorded at least ten times. The chain employs TRBV7-2 and TRBJ2-3; a possible D gene is TRBD2 (7 bases). The germline V and J ends were trimmed by 1 base and 2 bases, with 13 bases remaining between them. This CDR3 comprises 16 residues. Germline V gene sequence: CDR1 SGHTA, CDR2 FQGNSA. The DNA of the CDR3 is TGTGCCAGCAGCTTAGGAGGGGGGGCCGTCACAGATACGCAGTATTTT. It codes for CASSLGGGAVTDTQYF.

The gene calls are TRBV7-3 and TRBJ2-3; D possibly corresponds to TRBD2 (7 bases). This CDR3 is built from 15 residues. V was shortened by 5 bases and J by 1 base, with 13 bases between the two germline ends. CDR1 and CDR2 (germline): SGHTA, FQGTGA. The CDR3 region is CASSRPGGRTDTQYF. The CDR3 nucleotides read TGTGCCAGCAGCCGCCCCGGGGGGCGCACAGATACGCAGTATTTT.

There are many counts of this clonotype. This chain connects TRBV4-1 to TRBJ1-3; D remains ambiguous. Germline values: CDR1 MGHRA, CDR2 YSYEKL. V was cut by 0 bases and J by 4 bases, with 13 bases left in between. The CDR3 covers 16 residues. CDR3 amino acids: CASSQDARGTGNTIYF. In DNA, the CDR3 is TGCGCCAGCAGCCAAGATGCCCGGGGAACGGGAAACACCATATATTTT.

V is TRBV16 and J is TRBJ2-3, with no clear D. Germline CDR1 and CDR2: KGHSY and FQNENV. V lost 5 bases and J 4 bases, leaving 7 bases between the germline ends. CDR3 size: 12 residues. As DNA, the CDR3 is TGTGCCAGCAGCGAAGGGTCAGATACGCAGTATTTT. This sequence encodes CASSEGSDTQYF.

V is TRBV4-1 and J is TRBJ1-6; D remains unclear. Germline V gene sequence: CDR1 MGHRA, CDR2 YSYEKL. Trimming cost V 6 bases and J 10 bases, with 13 bases left between them. The CDR3 is 13 amino acids. For the CDR3, the DNA is TGCGCCAGCAGTTATTTGGGTGGCTCACCCCTCCACTTT. As protein: CASSYLGGSPLHF.

This clonotype was seen at least ten times. The CDR3 is CSAREGGRNQPQHF. CDR3 sequence (DNA): TGCAGTGCTAGAGAAGGGGGGCGCAATCAGCCCCAGCATTTT. The chain links TRBV20-1 to TRBJ1-5; D may be TRBD1 (6 bases). CDR1 DFQATT and CDR2 SNEGSKA come from the germline V gene (reference sequence). The V gene lost 0 bases and the J gene lost 2 bases, with 8 bases spanning the gap. The CDR3 spans 14 residues.

This clonotype was seen at least ten times. The rearrangement links TRBV7-9 to TRBJ2-5; weak D call: TRBD2 (6 bases). CDR1 and CDR2 from the germline V gene are SEHNR and FQNEAQ (reference sequence). CDR3 size: 14 residues. The germline V and J ends were trimmed by 6 bases and 4 bases, with 15 bases remaining between them. This CDR3 is CASRAFGGGETQYF. The CDR3 DNA reads TGTGCCAGCAGGGCCTTCGGGGGAGGAGAGACCCAGTACTTC.

Ten or more counts support this clonotype. The V and J genes are TRBV20-1 and TRBJ2-1; D is perhaps TRBD1 or TRBD2 (5 bases each). The CDR3 covers 14 residues. The V end was cut by 4 bases, the J end by 0 bases, with 10 bases between. Germline CDR1 reads DFQATT; CDR2 reads SNEGSKA (reference sequence). The CDR3 region is CSANRDGSYNEQFF. For the CDR3, the DNA is TGCAGTGCTAACCGGGACGGCTCCTACAATGAGCAGTTCTTC.

In this sample, this clonotype turned up many times. The chain employs TRBV6-1 and TRBJ2-7, with D perhaps matching TRBD2 (6 bases). The germline V gene encodes CDR1 MNHNS and CDR2 SASEGT. This CDR3 region has 12 residues. Trimming cost V 3 bases and J 7 bases, with 10 bases left between them. CDR3 region: CASSDRAGEQYF. In DNA, the CDR3 is TGTGCCAGCAGTGACAGGGCGGGGGAGCAGTACTTC.

This clonotype was counted at least ten times. This chain uses TRBV20-1 with TRBJ2-2; D is uncertain. V gave up 3 bases and J gave up 1 base, with 6 bases separating them. The length of the CDR3 is 13 residues. CDR1 is DFQATT and CDR2 is SNEGSKA in the germline V gene (reference sequence). The CDR3 here is CSASGVNTGELFF. The CDR3 DNA sequence: TGCAGTGCTAGTGGGGTGAACACCGGGGAGCTGTTTTTT.

This clonotype was counted ten times or more. The chain carries TRBV2 and TRBJ2-1, with a weak D call TRBD1 (5 bases). The CDR3 contains 11 residues. The germline V gene has CDR1 SNHLY and CDR2 FYNNEI. The germline V and J ends were trimmed by 8 bases and 6 bases, with 8 bases remaining between them. CDR3 DNA: TGTGCCAGCGGTAGGGGCAATGAGCAGTTCTTC. Translated: CASGRGNEQFF.

Only a few counts were recorded for this clonotype. A much more abundant neighbour one base away suggests this may be a read error. The chain links TRBV6-2 or TRBV6-3 to TRBJ2-7; D unresolved. CDR1 MNHEY and CDR2 SVGEGT come from the germline V gene. This CDR3 comprises 12 residues. The DNA for the CDR3 is TGTGCCAGCAGTTACTCGACCTACGGGCAGTACTTC. Its translation: CASSYSTYGQYF.

This clonotype was counted at least ten times. V is TRBV11-3 and J is TRBJ2-2; D is unclear. Trimming shortened V by 0 bases and J by 0 bases, and 11 bases separated the two germline ends. This CDR3 region has 17 residues. CDR1 and CDR2 (germline): SGHNT, YENEEA. CDR3 sequence: CASSLDSRAANTGELFF. CDR3 sequence (DNA): TGTGCCAGCAGCTTAGATTCCAGAGCCGCGAACACCGGGGAGCTGTTTTTT.

The chain employs TRBV19 and TRBJ1-2; the D is unclear. Trimming removed 7 bases from V and 7 bases from J, with 25 bases in between. The CDR3 loop spans 16 amino acids. CDR1 is LNHDA and CDR2 is SQIVND in the germline V gene (reference sequence). CDR3 DNA: TGTGCCAGTACCTCGAGGGCCCAAAACTTCTTTGGTGGCTACACCTTC. The encoded protein is CASTSRAQNFFGGYTF.

With respect to this clonotype: At one end, the junction sequence differs from germline, possibly due to a read error. The chain is built from TRBV7-7 and TRBJ2-5; weak D call: TRBD1 (6 bases). The CDR3 has 14 residues. Germline V gene data show CDR1 as SSHAT and CDR2 as FNYEAQ (reference sequence). CDR3 sequence reads: CASSLEQGQKTQYF. CDR3 coding DNA: TGTGCTAGCAGCTTAGAACAGGGACAAAAGACCCAGTACTTC.

In this sample, this clonotype turned up many times. This chain joins TRBV28 and TRBJ2-7, with D uncertain. The CDR3 runs 16 residues. V gave up 4 bases and J gave up 1 base, with 17 bases separating them. Germline V lookup: CDR1 MDHEN, CDR2 SYDVKM. CDR3 sequence (DNA): TGTGCCAGCAGTTCCATCGTAGGCTACCAATCCTACGAGCAGTACTTC. This sequence encodes CASSSIVGYQSYEQYF.

This clonotype was observed many times. The CDR3 here is CASSLFGGTLQETQYF. DNA for the CDR3: TGTGCCAGCAGCTTATTCGGAGGGACACTACAAGAGACCCAGTACTTC. This sequence joins TRBV11-2 and TRBJ2-5; D is tentatively TRBD1 or TRBD2 (6 bases each). The germline CDR1 and CDR2 sequences are SGHAT and FQNNGV. CDR3 length: 16 residues. Trimming cost V 2 bases and J 2 bases, with 15 bases left between them.

The chain has TRBV13 and TRBJ1-1; tentative D call: TRBD1 (6 bases). Germline V gives CDR1 PRHDT, CDR2 FYEKMQ (reference sequence). The CDR3 runs to 19 residues. Deletions cut 3 bases from V and 4 bases from J, with 27 bases between. The CDR3 bases are TGTGCCAGCAGCTTTGGCCCGATGGGGGGCGTTCTGTTGCGCACTGAAGCTTTCTTT. Protein sequence: CASSFGPMGGVLLRTEAFF.